A single sample gave rise to the 18 T cell receptor beta chains below, sequenced in a study of blood T cells in healthy people across ages. Sample-barcoded 5' priming and a J-beta primer mix drove a second PCR of about 7 to 11 cycles. In TCRdb, the 5' RACE reads were re-called with MiXCR into one record per CDR3 protein. The sample lists 950,000 to 1,200,000 distinct CDR3 sequences; less than 45% were seen once. The sample comprised blood. These receptors were obtained from a man aged 18 to 30 in good health.

There are a few counts of this clonotype. The V call is TRBV27, the J call TRBJ2-1, with TRBD2 matching 11 bases. CDR3 length: 14 amino acids. CDR1 and CDR2 from the germline V gene are MNHEY and SMNVEV (reference sequence). J was trimmed by 9 bases and V by 2 bases; bases with no gene match: 3. Here the CDR3 reads CASSLALAGGEQFF. The DNA for the CDR3 is TGTGCCAGCAGTTTAGCGCTAGCGGGGGGTGAGCAGTTCTTC.

The chain uses TRBV27 and TRBJ1-6; tentative D call: TRBD1 (6 bases). The CDR3 consists of 15 residues. Germline loops: CDR1 MNHEY, CDR2 SMNVEV (reference sequence). Trimming left V 2 bases short and J 11 bases short, with 16 bases between. The CDR3 coding sequence is TGTGCCAGCAGTTTAAAAAGGGGGTACTGGACACCCCTCCACTTT. Its translation: CASSLKRGYWTPLHF.

Notes on this clonotype: Since a much larger clone is just one base distant, this may be a read error. The conserved phenylalanine or tryptophan normally closing the CDR3 is absent here, so this likely arose from a read error. The chain uses TRBV20-1 and TRBJ2-1; D perhaps matches TRBD1 (6 bases). Germline loops: CDR1 DFQATT, CDR2 SNEGSKA (reference sequence). V lost 4 bases, J lost 5 bases, and 6 bases lay in between. There are 11 residues in the CDR3. CDR3 region: CSANRDNEQFL. CDR3 DNA sequence: TGCAGTGCTAACAGGGACAATGAGCAGTTCTTG.

A word on this clonotype: A read error may account for a junction end that differs from germline. The chain uses TRBV27 and TRBJ1-2, with D hard to call. The germline V gene encodes CDR1 MNHEY and CDR2 SMNVEV (reference sequence). The CDR3 spans 14 residues. The CDR3 is CASSPQSDLYGHTF. The CDR3, as DNA: TGTGCCAGCAGTCCCCAATCGGATCTCTATGGCCACACCTTC.

In this sample, this clonotype turned up a few times. V usage is TRBV3-1 and J usage is TRBJ1-5; D ambiguous. There are 13 residues in the CDR3. V lost 5 bases and J 7 bases, leaving 12 bases between the germline ends. Germline values: CDR1 LGHDT, CDR2 YNNKEL (reference sequence). As DNA, the CDR3 is TGTGCCAGCAGCGATCGCCCCCGGCAGCCCCAGCATTTT. It yields the protein CASSDRPRQPQHF.

V and J are TRBV20-1 and TRBJ2-7; 8 nucleotides line up with TRBD2. The CDR3 runs to 16 residues. Germline V gene sequence: CDR1 DFQATT, CDR2 SNEGSKA (reference sequence). Germline trimming cut 0 bases from V and 7 bases from J; bases unmatched to any gene: 14. The CDR3 sequence is CSARDNQRGFYNEQYF. The CDR3 DNA reads TGCAGTGCTAGAGATAACCAGCGGGGGTTTTACAATGAGCAGTACTTC.

This clonotype occurred once. A junction boundary mismatches the germline segment, possibly from a read error. This chain links TRBV12-3 or TRBV12-4 with TRBJ1-2; 8 bases align to TRBD1. The CDR3 runs 14 residues. The CDR3 DNA is TGTGTCAGCAGTTACCCAGGGGGCATCTATGGCTACACCTTC. Its translation: CVSSYPGGIYGYTF.

The sample holds many counts of this clonotype. The chain carries TRBV29-1 and TRBJ2-3; possibly TRBD1 for D (6 bases). The CDR3 runs to 11 residues. Germline V gene sequence: CDR1 SQVTM, CDR2 ANQGSEA. With 7 bases removed from V and 5 bases from J, the gap between germline ends came to 10 bases. CDR3 coding DNA: TGCAGCGGCCCCAGGGGAGATACGCAGTATTTT. Translated, it gives CSGPRGDTQYF.

The rearrangement uses TRBV7-2 and TRBJ2-1; D is unclear. Germline CDR1 and CDR2: SGHTA and FQGNSA. V lost 1 base to trimming and J lost 10 bases, with 14 bases between them. The CDR3 spans 14 residues. The CDR3 is CASSLGQPPYEQFF. CDR3 sequence (DNA): TGTGCCAGCAGCTTAGGACAACCTCCCTACGAGCAGTTCTTC.

The chain carries TRBV5-1 and TRBJ2-5; D uncertain. Germline-derived CDR1 and CDR2 are SGHRS and YFSETQ. Trimming left V 4 bases short and J 11 bases short, with 24 bases between. The CDR3 has 15 residues. CDR3 protein: CASSTTENSYNEQYF. The CDR3 coding sequence is TGCGCCAGCAGCACCACAGAGAACTCCTACAATGAGCAGTACTTC.

This chain uses TRBV7-9 with TRBJ2-7, with D tentatively TRBD1 or TRBD2 (6 bases each). The end of the DNA fits TRBJ2-5 better, so the J call may be wrong. The germline V gene encodes CDR1 SEHNR and CDR2 FQNEAQ (reference sequence). This CDR3 contains 14 residues. CDR3 amino acids: CASSLFWGAETQYF. CDR3 nucleotides: TGTGCCAGCAGCTTATTTTGGGGGGCTGAGACCCAGTACTTC.

To note about this clonotype: A much larger clone differs from this one at a single base, so this may be a read error. The chain uses TRBV12-3 or TRBV12-4 and TRBJ2-5; no definite D call. This CDR3 comprises 11 residues. In nucleotides, the CDR3 is TGTGCCGGCAGTTTCTTGGAGACCCAGTACTTC. Translation: CAGSFLETQYF.

The rearrangement joins TRBV2 to TRBJ1-2, with D hard to call. Trimming left V 3 bases short and J 7 bases short, with 12 bases between. The CDR3 extends over 13 amino acids. Germline V gene data show CDR1 as SNHLY and CDR2 as FYNNEI. DNA of the CDR3: TGTGCCAGCAGTGAGTCTCACCTGCCTGGCTACACCTTC. Translated, it gives CASSESHLPGYTF.

Only a few counts were recorded for this clonotype. CDR3 sequence reads: CASSYSIGRTSEGAFF. For the CDR3, the DNA is TGTGCCAGCAGTTACTCGATAGGTCGGACATCAGAAGGAGCTTTCTTT. The chain recombines TRBV6-6 with TRBJ1-1, with D maybe TRBD1 (5 bases). Trimming took 0 bases from V and 10 from J, leaving 21 bases between them. Per germline, CDR1 MNHNY and CDR2 SVGAGI (reference sequence). The CDR3 is made up of 16 amino acids.

This clonotype appeared a few times. The rearrangement links TRBV4-3 to TRBJ2-4, with D perhaps matching TRBD1 (5 bases). This CDR3 is 17 amino acids long. Per germline, CDR1 LGHNA and CDR2 YSLEER. V shed 1 base and J shed 0 bases, with 13 bases lying between them. CDR3 sequence: CASSQGWGEGAKNIQYF. DNA of the CDR3: TGCGCCAGCAGCCAAGGATGGGGCGAAGGAGCCAAAAACATTCAGTACTTC.

The sample holds a few counts of this clonotype. This rearrangement joins TRBV10-3 to TRBJ2-5; 8 bases are shared with TRBD1. The V and J ends lost 3 bases and 2 bases, in that order; junction bases with no gene match: 5. Germline V gene data show CDR1 as ENHRY and CDR2 as SYGVKD. The CDR3 is made up of 15 amino acids. The CDR3 protein is CAISEGGTGQETQYF. In DNA form, the CDR3 reads TGTGCCATCAGTGAAGGGGGGACAGGACAAGAGACCCAGTACTTC.

The chain carries TRBV7-9 and TRBJ2-4, with 7 bases aligning to TRBD2. The J call may be wrong; the DNA end is better matched by TRBJ2-5. CDR3 length: 15 residues. Germline V gene lookup returns CDR1 SEHNR and CDR2 FQNEAQ (reference sequence). CDR3 amino acids: CASSLGEGYQETQYF. The CDR3 nucleotides read TGTGCCAGCAGCTTAGGGGAGGGATATCAAGAGACCCAGTACTTC.

V and J are TRBV7-2 and TRBJ1-2; D possibly corresponds to TRBD1 (5 bases). V was shortened by 1 base and J by 3 bases, with 12 bases between the two germline ends. Germline lookup yields CDR1 SGHTA and CDR2 FQGNSA. This CDR3 has 15 amino acids. The CDR3 loop is CASSLESSGYYGYTF. In nucleotides, the CDR3 is TGTGCCAGCAGCTTAGAATCCTCAGGGTACTATGGCTACACCTTC.